Listed here are 24 T cell receptor beta chains from one sample, sequenced in a study of CD8 T cells in ankylosing spondylitis. Findings and caveats of the study: The study identified a TCR beta motif of several highly homologous variants that appeared characteristic of ankylosing spondylitis blood.

Antigens of these TCRs are unknown. MiXCR, run by TCRdb on the 5' RACE reads, gives a single entry per CDR3 protein. The table includes 220,000 or so distinct CDR3 sequences, around 19% detected once. The sample consisted of blood, either unsorted or a sorted T cell fraction (not recorded which). These receptors came from a male donor with ankylosing spondylitis.

This clonotype was found a few times. The chain uses TRBV13 and TRBJ2-1; D is ambiguous. The CDR3 is made up of 15 amino acids. Trimming left V 3 bases short and J 2 bases short, with 11 bases between. Germline CDR1 reads PRHDT; CDR2 reads FYEKMQ (reference sequence). As DNA, the CDR3 is TGTGCCAGCAGCTTTGCAGGCGAGACCTACAATGAGCAGTTCTTC. Translating gives CASSFAGETYNEQFF.

The J gene is TRBJ1-2, the V gene TRBV20-1; 11 positions agree with TRBD1. The CDR3 contains 16 residues. J was trimmed by 4 bases and V by 0 bases; bases with no gene match: 7. Germline CDR1 is DFQATT and CDR2 is SNEGSKA (reference sequence). CDR3 DNA sequence: TGCAGTGCTAGAGAAGTGAGGACAGGGGGCCCCTATGGCTACACCTTC. It is translated as CSAREVRTGGPYGYTF.

DNA of the CDR3: TGTGCCAGCAGCTTGTCCGACTACCCCCCGTCCTACGAGCAGTACTTC. Amino acid sequence: CASSLSDYPPSYEQYF. The J gene is TRBJ2-7, the V gene TRBV5-5, with TRBD2 as a possible D gene (5 bases). The CDR3 spans 16 residues. Germline V gene data show CDR1 as SGHKS and CDR2 as YYEKEE (reference sequence). V was cut by 1 base and J by 1 base, with 15 bases left in between.

This chain joins TRBV7-9 and TRBJ1-1, with D possibly being TRBD1 (5 bases). The CDR3 is made up of 15 amino acids. Germline V CDR1 and CDR2: SEHNR, FQNEAQ (reference sequence). V was clipped by 1 base and J by 4 bases, with 13 bases between them. The CDR3 spells CASSLGPLGGTEAFF. CDR3 DNA sequence: TGTGCCAGCAGCTTAGGGCCCTTGGGGGGCACTGAAGCTTTCTTT.

The chain couples TRBV18 to TRBJ1-4; the D is unclear. CDR1 KGHSH and CDR2 LQKENI come from the germline V gene. The V gene lost 5 bases and the J gene lost 7 bases, with 17 bases spanning the gap. The CDR3 sequence is 15 residues long. CDR3 DNA sequence: TGTGCCAGCTCAAGTCAGGACCCCACGGGTGAAAAACTGTTTTTT. It translates to CASSSQDPTGEKLFF.

The gene calls are TRBV11-2 and TRBJ2-5; D possibly matches TRBD1 or TRBD2 (5 bases each). V shed 1 base and J shed 0 bases, with 12 bases lying between them. CDR1 SGHAT and CDR2 FQNNGV come from the germline V gene. CDR3 length: 16 residues. The CDR3 DNA sequence: TGTGCCAGCAGCTTAGTTCGGGACCGGTACCAAGAGACCCAGTACTTC. Translated, it gives CASSLVRDRYQETQYF.

The genes are TRBV29-1 and TRBJ2-4; a weak D match, TRBD2 (5 bases). The germline V and J ends were trimmed by 3 bases and 7 bases, with 10 bases remaining between them. The germline gives CDR1 SQVTM, CDR2 ANQGSEA. The CDR3 covers 12 residues. The CDR3 region has the DNA TGCAGCGTTGAGGACTCACGGAACATTCAGTACTTC. Protein sequence: CSVEDSRNIQYF.

This clonotype has just a few counts. This chain connects TRBV2 to TRBJ2-1; 10 bases are shared with TRBD2. Trimming removed 4 bases from V and 0 bases from J; junction bases left unmatched: 9. From germline, CDR1 is SNHLY and CDR2 FYNNEI. CDR3 length: 18 residues. This chain's CDR3 is CASSGRTSGTSSYNEQFF. The CDR3, as DNA: TGTGCCAGCAGTGGTAGAACTAGCGGGACCAGCTCCTACAATGAGCAGTTCTTC. The variable domain in full, completed from reference TRBV2 and TRBJ2-1, reads EPEVTQTPSHQVTQMGQEVILRCVPISNHLYFYWYRQILGQKVEFLVSFYNNEISEKSEIFDDQFSVERPDGSNFTLKIRSTKLEDSAMYFCASSGRTSGTSSYNEQFFGPGTRLTVL.

This clonotype was seen only a few times. This sequence joins TRBV11-2 and TRBJ2-7; possible D gene TRBD1, 5 bases. Trimming took off 4 bases at V and 0 bases at J, with 31 bases between the two ends. Germline CDR1 is SGHAT and CDR2 is FQNNGV. CDR3 size: 21 residues. CDR3 coding DNA: TGTGCCAGCAGCTGGGGCCCTAACGAAGGGTCCCTAGATTCCTACTCCTACGAGCAGTACTTC. It specifies CASSWGPNEGSLDSYSYEQYF.

This clonotype was seen repeatedly, ten times or more. The chain combines TRBV7-9 with TRBJ2-1, with 9 bases fitting TRBD2. This CDR3 region has 16 residues. V lost 4 bases and J lost 3; bases outside the gene matches: 7. The germline V gene has CDR1 SEHNR and CDR2 FQNEAQ (reference sequence). The CDR3 nucleotides are TGTGCCAGCAGCTCTCGGACTAGCGAAGACTACAATGAGCAGTTCTTC. This translates into CASSSRTSEDYNEQFF. Looking up the rest from reference TRBV7-9 and TRBJ2-1 gives the full variable domain: DTGVSQNPRHKITKRGQNVTFRCDPISEHNRLYWYRQTLGQGPEFLTYFQNEAQLEKSRLLSDRFSAERPKGSFSTLEIQRTEQGDSAMYLCASSSRTSEDYNEQFFGPGTRLTVL.

In its sample, this clonotype is medium-sized (0.01 to 0.1%). V gene TRBV12-3 or TRBV12-4 combines with J gene TRBJ2-7; TRBD1 might be the D (5 bases). V was shortened by 5 bases and J by 3 bases, with 11 bases between the two germline ends. The CDR3 length is 13 residues. The DNA for the CDR3 is TGTGCCAGCAGTACCAGACAGAACTACGAGCAGTACTTC. It codes for CASSTRQNYEQYF.

The table lists this clonotype with a few counts. The V call is TRBV11-2, the J call TRBJ2-7; D gene unclear. The CDR3 length is 12 residues. V was shortened by 5 bases and J by 5 bases, with 10 bases between the two germline ends. The germline gives CDR1 SGHAT, CDR2 FQNNGV. The DNA for the CDR3 is TGTGCCAGCAGCCAAGTACTTAACGAGCAGTACTTC. Translated: CASSQVLNEQYF.

J is TRBJ2-1 and V is TRBV9; no firm D call. V lost 0 bases and J 8 bases, leaving 12 bases between the germline ends. Germline V gene data show CDR1 as SGDLS and CDR2 as YYNGEE. The CDR3 loop spans 14 amino acids. CDR3 loop: CASSVGSPPDEQFF. The DNA of the CDR3 is TGTGCCAGCAGCGTAGGATCCCCCCCCGATGAGCAGTTCTTC.

The CDR3 DNA follows: TGCGCCAGCAGCCAAGATGTCAGAATCTCCTACGAGCAGTACTTC. Translation gives CASSQDVRISYEQYF. This rearrangement joins TRBV4-3 to TRBJ2-7; no reliable D call. V was pared by 0 bases and J by 0 bases, with 9 bases between. Germline CDR1 reads LGHNA; CDR2 reads YSLEER. The CDR3 loop spans 15 amino acids.

This clonotype appeared a few times. This chain links TRBV12-3 or TRBV12-4 with TRBJ1-2, with TRBD1 as a possible D gene (5 bases). Trimming took off 5 bases at V and 4 bases at J, with 11 bases between the two ends. This CDR3 has 13 amino acids. The chain's CDR3 is CASSIEGPYGYTF. CDR3 sequence (DNA): TGTGCCAGCAGTATTGAGGGGCCCTATGGCTACACCTTC.

The CDR3 DNA reads TGTGCCAGTAGTGGATACGACACGACGTATACGCAGTATTTT. Encoded protein: CASSGYDTTYTQYF. The rearrangement joins TRBV19 to TRBJ2-3; D remains unclear. Germline V gene data show CDR1 as LNHDA and CDR2 as SQIVND (reference sequence). The CDR3 runs 14 residues. V was cut by 5 bases and J by 7 bases, with 16 bases left in between.

V is TRBV2 and J is TRBJ2-1; D remains ambiguous. CDR1 and CDR2 (germline): SNHLY, FYNNEI. The CDR3 length is 10 residues. Trimming removed 5 bases from V and 8 bases from J, with 4 bases in between. The CDR3 DNA reads as TGTGCCAGCAGTATGTATGAGCAGTTCTTC. This codes for CASSMYEQFF. The whole variable domain, remainder taken from reference TRBV2 and TRBJ2-1, is EPEVTQTPSHQVTQMGQEVILRCVPISNHLYFYWYRQILGQKVEFLVSFYNNEISEKSEIFDDQFSVERPDGSNFTLKIRSTKLEDSAMYFCASSMYEQFFGPGTRLTVL.

This chain links TRBV6-5 with TRBJ2-7; D may be TRBD1 (5 bases). Trimming removed 8 bases from V and 3 bases from J, with 11 bases in between. CDR3 size: 12 residues. Germline V gene lookup returns CDR1 MNHEY and CDR2 SVGAGI. This CDR3 reads CASGLQGYEQYF. CDR3 nucleotides: TGTGCCAGCGGCCTCCAGGGCTACGAGCAGTACTTC.

The chain joins TRBV7-3 to TRBJ2-3, with 7 bases fitting TRBD1. The CDR3 is 15 residues long. J was trimmed by 2 bases and V by 5 bases; bases with no gene match: 7. CDR1 SGHTA and CDR2 FQGTGA come from the germline V gene. The CDR3 loop is CASSMTGFVTDTQYF. CDR3 nucleotides: TGTGCCAGCAGCATGACAGGGTTTGTCACAGATACGCAGTATTTT. Drawing the rest from reference TRBV7-3 and TRBJ2-3, the complete variable domain is GAGVSQTPSNKVTEKGKYVELRCDPISGHTALYWYRQSLGQGPEFLIYFQGTGAADDSGLPNDRFFAVRPEGSVSTLKIQRTERGDSAVYLCASSMTGFVTDTQYFGPGTRLTVL.

This clonotype showed up just a few times. The genes are TRBV6-5 and TRBJ2-3; D is ambiguous. V lost 2 bases and J 2 bases, leaving 5 bases between the germline ends. Germline V lookup: CDR1 MNHEY, CDR2 SVGAGI. The CDR3 runs to 13 residues. CDR3 amino acids: CASSYRVTDTQYF. The CDR3 bases are TGTGCCAGCAGTTACAGGGTCACAGATACGCAGTATTTT.

The chain couples TRBV4-1 to TRBJ2-7; the D gene is possibly TRBD2 (6 bases). Germline V CDR1 and CDR2: MGHRA, YSYEKL. The CDR3 is made up of 15 amino acids. V was shortened by 0 bases and J by 2 bases, with 11 bases between the two germline ends. The CDR3 nucleotides read TGCGCCAGCAGCCAAGAATCGGACTACACCTACGAGCAGTACTTC. It is translated as CASSQESDYTYEQYF.

This clonotype showed up just a few times. V is TRBV7-9 and J is TRBJ2-3; D is tentatively TRBD1 or TRBD2 (5 bases each). Trimming shortened V by 3 bases and J by 1 base, and 14 bases separated the two germline ends. The V gene's germline CDR1 is SEHNR and CDR2 FQNEAQ (reference sequence). The CDR3 is made up of 16 amino acids. CDR3 protein: CASSFVPGPRTDTQYF. The CDR3 coding sequence is TGTGCCAGCAGCTTCGTTCCGGGACCCCGCACAGATACGCAGTATTTT.

This clonotype was observed many times. The chain is built from TRBV5-1 and TRBJ2-1; D assignment may be TRBD1 or TRBD2 (5 bases each). The CDR3 is 17 amino acids. Germline V CDR1 and CDR2: SGHRS, YFSETQ. Trimming removed 0 bases at V and 0 bases at J, with 13 bases between. Here the CDR3 reads CASSLGGFYSSYNEQFF. The DNA of the CDR3 is TGCGCCAGCAGCTTGGGGGGGTTCTACAGCTCCTACAATGAGCAGTTCTTC. Filled out from reference TRBV5-1 and TRBJ2-1, the complete variable domain reads KAGVTQTPRYLIKTRGQQVTLSCSPISGHRSVSWYQQTPGQGLQFLFEYFSETQRNKGNFPGRFSGRQFSNSRSEMNVSTLELGDSALYLCASSLGGFYSSYNEQFFGPGTRLTVL.

This clonotype is classed as hyperexpanded. The chain uses TRBV18 and TRBJ2-3; 13 nucleotides match TRBD2. The CDR3 length is 16 residues. V dropped 4 bases and J dropped 5; count of bases not matched to a gene: 6. CDR1 is KGHSH and CDR2 is LQKENI in the germline V gene. CDR3 bases: TGTGCCAGCTCACGCGGGACTAGCGGGGACCAAGATACGCAGTATTTT. This gives the protein CASSRGTSGDQDTQYF.